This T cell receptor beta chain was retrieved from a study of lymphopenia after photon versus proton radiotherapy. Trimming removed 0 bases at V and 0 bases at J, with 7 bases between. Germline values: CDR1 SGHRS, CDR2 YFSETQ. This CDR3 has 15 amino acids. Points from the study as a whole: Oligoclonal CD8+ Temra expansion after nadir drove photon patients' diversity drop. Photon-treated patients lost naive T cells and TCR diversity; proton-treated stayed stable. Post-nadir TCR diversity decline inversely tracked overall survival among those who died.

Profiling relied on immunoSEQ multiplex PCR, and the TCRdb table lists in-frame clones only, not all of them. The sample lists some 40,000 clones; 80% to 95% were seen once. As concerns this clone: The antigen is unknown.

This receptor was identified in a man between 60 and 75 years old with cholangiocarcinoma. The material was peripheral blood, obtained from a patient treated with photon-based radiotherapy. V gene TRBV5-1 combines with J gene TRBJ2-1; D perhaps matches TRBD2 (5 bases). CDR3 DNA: TGCGCCAGCAGCTTGGAAGGGAGCTCCTACAATGAGCAGTTCTTC. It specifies CASSLEGSSYNEQFF. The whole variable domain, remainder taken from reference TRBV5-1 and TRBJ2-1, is KAGVTQTPRYLIKTRGQQVTLSCSPISGHRSVSWYQQTPGQGLQFLFEYFSETQRNKGNFPGRFSGRQFSNSRSEMNVSTLELGDSALYLCASSLEGSSYNEQFFGPGTRLTVL.